The clone carrying this TCR beta chain was counted at least ten times. The antigen remains unidentified. The sample comes from a study of CD8+CD57+ T cells in acquired aplastic anemia. Study summary: Recorded DNA amounts for sorted CD4+ and CD8+ cells had an average of 3.2 ug. Points from the study as a whole: Patients and controls shared 25 to 30 CD8+ CDR3 sequences, which appeared highly expressed in patients and within their immunodominant clones.

According to the study, genomic DNA was the template for TCR beta VDJ and CDR3 profiling. TCRdb independently ran MiXCR on the reads; one entry per CDR3 protein. This sample has about 40,000 distinct CDR3 sequences; 63% occur once, and the top ten carry 45% to 65%. Patients chosen for sequencing had CD8+CD57+ cells that had expanded, as shown by flow cytometry. Every patient was diagnosed with severe acquired aplastic anemia. Patients were therapy-naive when their blood was sampled. The sequencing input was sorted CD4+, CD8+, or CD8+CD57+ T cells (not recorded which) from PBMCs. This clonotype originated in a human donor with aplastic anemia.

CDR3 amino acids: CASSSGAVNTEAFF. As DNA, the CDR3 is TGTGCCAGCAGCTCCGGGGCCGTGAACACTGAAGCTTTCTTT. The chain is built from TRBV5-8 and TRBJ1-1, with D possibly TRBD1 on 5 matching bases. Germline V gives CDR1 SGHTS, CDR2 YDEGEE. The CDR3 is 14 amino acids. With 3 bases removed from V and 0 bases from J, the gap between germline ends came to 9 bases.